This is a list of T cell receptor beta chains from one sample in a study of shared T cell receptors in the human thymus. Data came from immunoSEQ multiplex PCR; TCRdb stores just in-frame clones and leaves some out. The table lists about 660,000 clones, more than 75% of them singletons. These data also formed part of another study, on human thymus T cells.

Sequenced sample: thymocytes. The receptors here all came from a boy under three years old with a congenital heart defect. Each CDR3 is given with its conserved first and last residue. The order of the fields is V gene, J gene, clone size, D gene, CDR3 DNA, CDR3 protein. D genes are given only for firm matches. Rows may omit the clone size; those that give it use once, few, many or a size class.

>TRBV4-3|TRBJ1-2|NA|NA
TGCGCCAGCAGCCAAGGCCGGGGTCAAAACTTCTATGGCTACACCTTC
CASSQGRGQNFYGYTF
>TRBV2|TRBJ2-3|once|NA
TGTGCCAGCAGTGAGGGGACACTTTCTGGGGGTACGCAGTATTTT
CASSEGTLSGGTQYF
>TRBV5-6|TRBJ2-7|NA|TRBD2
TGTGCCAGCAGCGTAAGCGGGAGCTCCTACGAGCAGTACTTC
CASSVSGSSYEQYF
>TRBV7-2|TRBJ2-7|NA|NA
TGTGCCAGCAGCTACCAAGGACTACAGAGGCCCTACGAGCAGTACTTC
CASSYQGLQRPYEQYF
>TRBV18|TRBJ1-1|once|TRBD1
TGTGCCAGCTCACTCGACAGGGGCCAGAACACTGAAGCTTTCTTT
CASSLDRGQNTEAFF
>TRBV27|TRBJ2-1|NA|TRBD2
TGTGCCAGCAGCTCGGCGGGACTAGCGGGAGGGCTTGGGGGAAATGAGCAGTTCTTC
CASSSAGLAGGLGGNEQFF
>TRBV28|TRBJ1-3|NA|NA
TGTGCCAGCAGTTTTAAAGAGGGCTTACCCTCTGGAAACACCATATATTTT
CASSFKEGLPSGNTIYF
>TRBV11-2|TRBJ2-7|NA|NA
TGTGCCAGCAGCGCCTTATTCCCGCCAAACCGGGGCTACGAGCAGTACTTC
CASSALFPPNRGYEQYF
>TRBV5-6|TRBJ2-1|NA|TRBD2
TGTGCCAGCAGCTATGGACTAGCGGGAGGGCTAGGCAATGAGCAGTTCTTC
CASSYGLAGGLGNEQFF
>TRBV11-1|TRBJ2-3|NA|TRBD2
TGTGCCAGCAGCGCCAGGGCGGGGGGAAGCACAGATACGCAGTATTTT
CASSARAGGSTDTQYF
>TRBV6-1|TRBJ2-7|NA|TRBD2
TGTGCCAGCTCCGGGACTAGCGGCTCCTACGAGCAGTACTTC
CASSGTSGSYEQYF